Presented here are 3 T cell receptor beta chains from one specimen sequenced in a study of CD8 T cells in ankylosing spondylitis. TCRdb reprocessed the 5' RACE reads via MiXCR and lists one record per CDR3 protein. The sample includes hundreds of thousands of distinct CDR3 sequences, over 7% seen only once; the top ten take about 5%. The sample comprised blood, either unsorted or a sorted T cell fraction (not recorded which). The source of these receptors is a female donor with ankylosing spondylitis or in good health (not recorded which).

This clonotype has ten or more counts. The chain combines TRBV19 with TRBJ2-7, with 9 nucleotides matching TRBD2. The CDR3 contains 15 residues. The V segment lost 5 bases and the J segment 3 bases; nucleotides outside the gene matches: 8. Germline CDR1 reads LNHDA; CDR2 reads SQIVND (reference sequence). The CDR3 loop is CASSPSGTSSYEQYF. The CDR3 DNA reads TGTGCCAGTAGTCCATCCGGGACTAGCAGCTACGAGCAGTACTTC.

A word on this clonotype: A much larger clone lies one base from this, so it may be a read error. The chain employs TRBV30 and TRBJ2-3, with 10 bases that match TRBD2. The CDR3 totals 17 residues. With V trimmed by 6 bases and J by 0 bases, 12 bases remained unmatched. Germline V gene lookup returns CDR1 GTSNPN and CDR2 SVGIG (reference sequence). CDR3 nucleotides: TGTGCCTGCAGCTTAGCTGGACTAGCGGCTAGCACAGATACGCAGTATTTT. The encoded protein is CACSLAGLAASTDTQYF.

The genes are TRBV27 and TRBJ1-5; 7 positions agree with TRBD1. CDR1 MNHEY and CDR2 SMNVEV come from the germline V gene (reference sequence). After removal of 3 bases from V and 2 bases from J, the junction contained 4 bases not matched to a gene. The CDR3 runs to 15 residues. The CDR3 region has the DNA TGTGCCAGCAGTTTGACAGGGCGAGGCAATCAGCCCCAGCATTTT. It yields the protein CASSLTGRGNQPQHF.